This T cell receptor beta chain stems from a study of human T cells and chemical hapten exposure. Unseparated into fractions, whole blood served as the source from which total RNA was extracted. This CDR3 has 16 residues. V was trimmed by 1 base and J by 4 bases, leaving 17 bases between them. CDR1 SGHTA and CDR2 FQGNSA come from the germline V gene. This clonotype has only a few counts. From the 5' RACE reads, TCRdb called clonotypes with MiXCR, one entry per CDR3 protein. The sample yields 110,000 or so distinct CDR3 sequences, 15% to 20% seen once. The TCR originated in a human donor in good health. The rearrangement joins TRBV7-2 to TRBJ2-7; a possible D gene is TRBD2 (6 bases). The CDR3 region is CASSLDGGAGPYEQYF. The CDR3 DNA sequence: TGTGCCAGCAGCTTAGACGGAGGGGCAGGCCCTTACGAGCAGTACTTC. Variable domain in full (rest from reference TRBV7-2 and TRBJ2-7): GAGVSQSPSNKVTEKGKDVELRCDPISGHTALYWYRQSLGQGLEFLIYFQGNSAPDKSGLPSDRFSAERTGGSVSTLTIQRTQQEDSAVYLCASSLDGGAGPYEQYFGPGTRLTVT.